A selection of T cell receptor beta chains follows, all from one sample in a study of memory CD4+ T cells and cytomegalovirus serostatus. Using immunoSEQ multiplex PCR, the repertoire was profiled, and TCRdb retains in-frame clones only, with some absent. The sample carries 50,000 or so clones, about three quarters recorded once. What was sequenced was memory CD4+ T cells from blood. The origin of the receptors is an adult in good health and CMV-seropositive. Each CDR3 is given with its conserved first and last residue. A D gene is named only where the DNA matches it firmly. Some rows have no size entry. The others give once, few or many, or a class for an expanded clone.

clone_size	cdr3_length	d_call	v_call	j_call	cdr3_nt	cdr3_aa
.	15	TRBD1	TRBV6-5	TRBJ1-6	TGTGCCAGCAGGCCCCGACAGGGCCAAAATTCACCCCTCCACTTT	CASRPRQGQNSPLHF
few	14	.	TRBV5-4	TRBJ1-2	TGTGCCAGCAGCTTGGACAGGACTAACTATGGCTACACCTTC	CASSLDRTNYGYTF
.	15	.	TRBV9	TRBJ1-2	TGTGCCAGCAGCGTAGACGCAGGGCCATCCTATGGCTACACCTTC	CASSVDAGPSYGYTF
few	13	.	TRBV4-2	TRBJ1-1	TGTGCCAGCAGCCAAGATCGGTACACTGAAGCTTTCTTT	CASSQDRYTEAFF
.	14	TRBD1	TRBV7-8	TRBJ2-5	TGTGCCAGCAGCTTTGGGACAGGGCGAGAGACCCAGTACTTC	CASSFGTGRETQYF
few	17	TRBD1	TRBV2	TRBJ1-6	TGTGCCAGCAGTTGGGACAGGGTGGGTTCCTATAATTCACCCCTCCACTTT	CASSWDRVGSYNSPLHF
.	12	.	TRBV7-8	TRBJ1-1	TGTGCCAGCAGAGGGGCTGGTTTTGAAGCTTTCTTT	CASRGAGFEAFF
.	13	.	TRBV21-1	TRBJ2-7	TGTGCCAGCAGCAAACCCTCCCACTACGAGCAGTACTTC	CASSKPSHYEQYF
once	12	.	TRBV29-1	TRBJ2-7	TGCAGCGTTGAAATAGGTCCCTACGAGCAGTACTTC	CSVEIGPYEQYF
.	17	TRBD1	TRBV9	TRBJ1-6	TGTGCCAGCAGCCCGGGACAGACATTTATATATAATTCACCCCTCCACTTT	CASSPGQTFIYNSPLHF
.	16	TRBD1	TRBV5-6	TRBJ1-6	TGTGCCAGCTCATCCCTAGACAGGGGAAGTAATTCACCCCTCCACTTT	CASSSLDRGSNSPLHF
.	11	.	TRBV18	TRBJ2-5	TGTGCCAGCTCACCGGGTGAGACCCAGTACTTC	CASSPGETQYF
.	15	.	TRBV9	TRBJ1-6	TGTGCCAGCAGCGTAGGACACCCAGGGAATTCACCCCTCCACTTT	CASSVGHPGNSPLHF
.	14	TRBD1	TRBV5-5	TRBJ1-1	TGTGCCAGCAGGCGGACAGGGTTGAGCACTGAAGCTTTCTTT	CASRRTGLSTEAFF
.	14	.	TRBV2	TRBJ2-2	TGTGCCAGCAGTCCCGGGACTCGCGGCGGGGAGCTGTTTTTT	CASSPGTRGGELFF
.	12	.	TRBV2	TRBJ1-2	TGTGCCAGCCGACGGGATCCGTATGGCTACACCTTC	CASRRDPYGYTF
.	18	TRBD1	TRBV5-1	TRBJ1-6	TGCGCCAGCAGCTTGGGGGGAACAGGGGGCTGGGATAATTCACCCCTCCACTTT	CASSLGGTGGWDNSPLHF
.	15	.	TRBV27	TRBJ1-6	TGTGCCAGCAGTTTCCGTCAGGGCTTCGATCGACCCCTCCACTTT	CASSFRQGFDRPLHF
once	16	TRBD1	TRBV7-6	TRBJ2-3	TGTGCCAGCAGCCCAATGGCGGGACAGGGGGCAGATACGCAGTATTTT	CASSPMAGQGADTQYF
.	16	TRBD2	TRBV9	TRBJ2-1	TGTGCCAGCAGCGAGACACTAGCGGGAGGTACAAGTGAGCAGTTCTTC	CASSETLAGGTSEQFF
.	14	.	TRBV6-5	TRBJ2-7	TGTGCCAGCAGTAGAACTCTCGGCTCCTACGAGCAGTACTTC	CASSRTLGSYEQYF
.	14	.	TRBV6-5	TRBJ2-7	TGTGCCAGCAGTTTGTCAGCAAAAGGCTACGAGCAGTACTTC	CASSLSAKGYEQYF
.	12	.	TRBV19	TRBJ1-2	TGTGCCAGTAGGGGAACGGGGTATGGCTACACCTTC	CASRGTGYGYTF
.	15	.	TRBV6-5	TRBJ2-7	TGTGCCAGCAGTTACTCGGCAGGGGCCACCTACGAGCAGTACTTC	CASSYSAGATYEQYF
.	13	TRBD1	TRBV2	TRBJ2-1	TGTGCCAGCACTGGTCTACAGGGGAATGAGCAGTTCTTC	CASTGLQGNEQFF
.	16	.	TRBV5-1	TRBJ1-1	TGCGCCAGCAGCTCCCAAGGGGGACGGAGGAACACTGAAGCTTTCTTT	CASSSQGGRRNTEAFF
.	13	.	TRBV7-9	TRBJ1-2	TGTGCCAGCAGCTTAGCCGGAGGGGGGGCCCACACCTTC	CASSLAGGGAHTF
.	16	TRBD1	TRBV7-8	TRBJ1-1	TGTGCCAGCAGCTACGGTAAGGGACAGGGAAATACTGAAGCTTTCTTT	CASSYGKGQGNTEAFF